This TCR beta chain was identified during a study of cytomegalovirus exposure and HLA in healthy donors. About the research overall: The roughly 670 first-cohort repertoires shared a platform with the 130 or so validation repertoires, as reported in a later analysis. Study-wide points: Reports indicated that the classifier achieved high specificity and sensitivity in diagnosing cytomegalovirus status. The authors listed approximately 160 TCR beta chains as cytomegalovirus-associated. Across donors, most TCRs were seen rarely, yet some public ones were widespread.

Assay used: immunoSEQ multiplex PCR; TCRdb lists only in-frame clones, some missing. This table has around 61,000 clones, over 85% appearing once. From germline, CDR1 is ENHRY and CDR2 SYGVKD. The CDR3 has 14 residues. The ends lost 6 bases at V and 4 bases at J; junction bases unmatched: 6. On this clone: Its specificity is unknown.

This sequence was found in a man younger than 30 in good health and CMV-seronegative. The chain links TRBV10-3 to TRBJ1-5; 7 nucleotides match TRBD1. The specimen sequenced was PBMCs. CDR3 amino acids: CAISRDRNNQPQHF. Here the CDR3 DNA reads TGTGCCATCAGCAGGGACAGAAATAATCAGCCCCAGCATTTT.